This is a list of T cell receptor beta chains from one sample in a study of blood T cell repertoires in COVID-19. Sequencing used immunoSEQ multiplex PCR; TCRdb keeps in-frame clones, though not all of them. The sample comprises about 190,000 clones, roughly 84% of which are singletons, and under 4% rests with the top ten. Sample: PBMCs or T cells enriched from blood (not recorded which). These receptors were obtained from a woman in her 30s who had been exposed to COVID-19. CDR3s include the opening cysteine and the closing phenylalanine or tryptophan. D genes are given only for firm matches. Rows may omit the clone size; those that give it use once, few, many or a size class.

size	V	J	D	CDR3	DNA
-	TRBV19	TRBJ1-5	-	CASSIPDSLGQPQHF	TGTGCCAGTAGTATTCCGGACAGTTTGGGTCAGCCCCAGCATTTT
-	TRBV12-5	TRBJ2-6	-	CASGLPATGSGANVLTF	TGTGCTAGTGGTTTGCCAGCGACAGGCTCTGGGGCCAACGTCCTGACTTTC
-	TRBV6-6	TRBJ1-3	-	CASVLTELGNTIYF	TGTGCCAGCGTACTCACCGAACTCGGAAACACCATATATTTT
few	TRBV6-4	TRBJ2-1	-	CASSDSAASSSYNEQFF	TGTGCCAGCAGTGACTCGGCAGCGAGTAGCTCCTACAATGAGCAGTTCTTC
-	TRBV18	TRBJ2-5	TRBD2	CASSLYSRPGLPKETQYF	TGTGCCAGCTCACTATATTCAAGACCGGGACTACCGAAAGAGACCCAGTACTTC
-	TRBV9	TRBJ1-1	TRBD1	CASSGPQGANTEAFF	TGTGCCAGCAGCGGACCACAGGGGGCGAACACTGAAGCTTTCTTT
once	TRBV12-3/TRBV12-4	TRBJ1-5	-	CASSLTAYQPQHF	TGTGCCAGCAGTCTGACAGCTTATCAGCCCCAGCATTTT
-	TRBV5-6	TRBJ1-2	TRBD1	CASSLDTGGGYYGYTF	TGTGCCAGCAGCTTAGACACAGGGGGCGGCTACTATGGCTACACCTTC
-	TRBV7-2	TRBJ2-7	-	CASSLAVAGLVPYEQYF	TGTGCCAGCAGCTTAGCAGTAGCAGGGCTAGTCCCCTACGAGCAGTACTTC
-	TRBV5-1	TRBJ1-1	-	CASSLTNTEAFF	TGCGCCAGCAGCTTGACAAACACTGAAGCTTTCTTT
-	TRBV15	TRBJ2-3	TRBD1	CATSGRTGGSDTQYF	TGTGCCACCAGCGGCCGGACAGGGGGTTCAGATACGCAGTATTTT
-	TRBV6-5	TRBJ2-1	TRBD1	CASSYETGEDEQFF	TGTGCCAGCAGTTACGAGACAGGGGAGGATGAGCAGTTCTTC
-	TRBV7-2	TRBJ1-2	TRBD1	CASSLDRLDGYTF	TGTGCCAGCAGCTTGGACAGGTTAGATGGCTACACCTTC
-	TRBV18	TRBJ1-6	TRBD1	CASSPGQGDRWNFSPLHF	TGTGCCAGCTCACCTGGACAGGGAGACCGCTGGAACTTTTCACCCCTCCACTTT
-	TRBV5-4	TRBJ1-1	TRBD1	CASSGYRDRGLVGTEAFF	TGTGCCAGCAGCGGTTACCGGGACAGGGGGCTGGTCGGCACTGAAGCTTTCTTT
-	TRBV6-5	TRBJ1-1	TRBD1	CASIQGAAFF	TGTGCCAGCATACAGGGGGCGGCTTTCTTT
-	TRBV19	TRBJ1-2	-	CASSIHPAGYNYGYTF	TGTGCCAGTAGTATTCATCCGGCAGGGTATAACTATGGCTACACCTTC
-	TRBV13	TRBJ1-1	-	CASSLGGVWTEAFF	TGTGCCAGCAGCTTAGGGGGAGTTTGGACTGAAGCTTTCTTT
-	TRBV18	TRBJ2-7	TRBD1	CASSPPWDRVEQYF	TGTGCCAGCTCACCACCGTGGGACAGGGTCGAGCAGTACTTC
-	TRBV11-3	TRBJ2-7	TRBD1	CASSLGTGGCYEQYF	TGTGCCAGCAGCTTGGGGACAGGGGGCTGCTACGAGCAGTACTTC
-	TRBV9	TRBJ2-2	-	CASSVTRNTGELFF	TGTGCCAGCAGCGTAACCAGAAACACCGGGGAGCTGTTTTTT
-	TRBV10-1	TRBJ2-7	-	CASSDRGNHYEQYF	TGCGCCAGCAGTGACCGGGGTAATCATTACGAGCAGTACTTC
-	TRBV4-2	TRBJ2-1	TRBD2	CASSQLAGGRGFF	TGTGCCAGCAGCCAACTAGCGGGGGGGCGGGGTTTCTTC
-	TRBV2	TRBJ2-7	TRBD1	CASSEVETGEFSEQYF	TGTGCCAGCAGTGAAGTCGAAACAGGGGAGTTTAGCGAGCAGTACTTC
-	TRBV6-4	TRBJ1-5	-	CASIGAGERQPQHF	TGTGCCAGCATTGGGGCAGGGGAACGGCAGCCCCAGCATTTT
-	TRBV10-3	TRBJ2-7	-	CAISEPRTVSSYEQYF	TGTGCCATCAGTGAGCCGAGGACAGTTTCCTCCTACGAGCAGTACTTC
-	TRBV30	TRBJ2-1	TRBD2	CAWSVTSGGYNEQFF	TGTGCCTGGAGTGTAACAAGCGGGGGGTACAATGAGCAGTTCTTC
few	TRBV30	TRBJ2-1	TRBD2	CAWATSGGKQFF	TGTGCCTGGGCGACTAGCGGGGGAAAGCAGTTCTTC
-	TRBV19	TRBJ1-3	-	CASSALSPFTGLGISGNTIYF	TGTGCCAGTAGCGCACTTTCCCCCTTTACAGGTCTGGGGATCTCTGGAAACACCATATATTTT
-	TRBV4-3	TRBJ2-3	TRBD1	CASSQGTGLLTDTQYF	TGCGCCAGCAGCCAAGGGACAGGGCTCCTCACAGATACGCAGTATTTT
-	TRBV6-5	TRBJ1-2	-	CASSGDKAYYGYTF	TGTGCCAGCAGCGGGGACAAAGCTTACTATGGCTACACCTTC